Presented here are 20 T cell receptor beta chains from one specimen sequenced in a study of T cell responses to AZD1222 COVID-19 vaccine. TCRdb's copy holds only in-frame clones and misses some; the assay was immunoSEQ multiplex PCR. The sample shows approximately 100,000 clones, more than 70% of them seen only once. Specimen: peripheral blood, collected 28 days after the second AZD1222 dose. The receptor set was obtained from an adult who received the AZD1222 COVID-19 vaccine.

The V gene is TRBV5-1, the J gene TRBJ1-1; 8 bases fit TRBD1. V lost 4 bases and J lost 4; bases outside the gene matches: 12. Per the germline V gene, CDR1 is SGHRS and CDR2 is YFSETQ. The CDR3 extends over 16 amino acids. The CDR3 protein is CASSQADRGGFTEAFF. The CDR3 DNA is TGCGCCAGCAGCCAAGCAGACAGGGGTGGTTTCACTGAAGCTTTCTTT.

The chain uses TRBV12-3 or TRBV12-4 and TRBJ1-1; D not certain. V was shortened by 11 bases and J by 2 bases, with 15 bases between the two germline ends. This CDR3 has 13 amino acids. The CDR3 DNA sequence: TGTGCCGTCCAGTTGACATTTAACACTGAAGCTTTCTTT. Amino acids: CAVQLTFNTEAFF.

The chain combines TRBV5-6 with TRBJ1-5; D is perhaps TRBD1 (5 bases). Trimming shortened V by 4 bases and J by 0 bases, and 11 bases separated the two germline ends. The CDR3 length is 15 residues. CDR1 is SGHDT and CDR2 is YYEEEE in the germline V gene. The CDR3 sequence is CASSEGLSSNQPQHF. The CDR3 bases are TGTGCCAGCAGCGAGGGACTGTCTAGCAATCAGCCCCAGCATTTT.

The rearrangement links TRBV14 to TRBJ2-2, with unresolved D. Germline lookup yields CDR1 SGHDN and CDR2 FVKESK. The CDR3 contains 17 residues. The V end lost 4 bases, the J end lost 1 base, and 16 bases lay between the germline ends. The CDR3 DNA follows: TGTGCCAGCAGCCTCGCCACATACCGGATGAACACCGGGGAGCTGTTTTTT. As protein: CASSLATYRMNTGELFF.

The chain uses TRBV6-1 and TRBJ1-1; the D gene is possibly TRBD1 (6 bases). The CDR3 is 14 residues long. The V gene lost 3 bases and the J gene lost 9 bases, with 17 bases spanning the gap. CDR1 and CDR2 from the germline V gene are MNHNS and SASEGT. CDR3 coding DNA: TGTGCCAGCAGTGACGAGGGGGGGGTGCCAAAAGCTTTCTTT. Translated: CASSDEGGVPKAFF.

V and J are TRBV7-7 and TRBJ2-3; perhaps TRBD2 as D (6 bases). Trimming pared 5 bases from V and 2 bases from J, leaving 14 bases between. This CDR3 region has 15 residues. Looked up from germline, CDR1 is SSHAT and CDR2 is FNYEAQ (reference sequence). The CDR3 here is CASSPRDLPTDTQYF. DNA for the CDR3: TGTGCCAGCAGCCCTAGGGACTTACCCACAGATACGCAGTATTTT.

The CDR3 is CASSLARVYGKLFF. The CDR3 bases are TGTGCCAGCAGCTTAGCCAGGGTTTATGGAAAACTGTTTTTT. The chain couples TRBV13 to TRBJ1-4; a possible D gene is TRBD1 (5 bases). Trimming cost V 1 base and J 10 bases, with 13 bases left between them. Germline V lookup: CDR1 PRHDT, CDR2 FYEKMQ (reference sequence). CDR3 length: 14 residues. The full variable domain, completed using reference TRBV13 and TRBJ1-4, is AAGVIQSPRHLIKEKRETATLKCYPIPRHDTVYWYQQGPGQDPQFLISFYEKMQSDKGSIPDRFSAQQFSDYHSELNMSSLELGDSALYFCASSLARVYGKLFFGSGTQLSVL.

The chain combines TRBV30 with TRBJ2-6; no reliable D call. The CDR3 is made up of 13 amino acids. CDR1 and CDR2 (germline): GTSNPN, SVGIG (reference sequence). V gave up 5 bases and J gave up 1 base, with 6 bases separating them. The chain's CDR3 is CAWGISGANVLTF. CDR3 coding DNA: TGTGCCTGGGGTATATCTGGGGCCAACGTCCTGACTTTC.

CDR3 in DNA: TGCAGCGGTCGCAGGGAGGGCGGCTACACCTTC. Translation: CSGRREGGYTF. V usage is TRBV29-1 and J usage is TRBJ1-2; D is possibly TRBD1 (5 bases). This CDR3 spans 11 amino acids. CDR1 and CDR2 from the germline V gene are SQVTM and ANQGSEA. Trimming took off 7 bases at V and 8 bases at J, with 14 bases between the two ends.

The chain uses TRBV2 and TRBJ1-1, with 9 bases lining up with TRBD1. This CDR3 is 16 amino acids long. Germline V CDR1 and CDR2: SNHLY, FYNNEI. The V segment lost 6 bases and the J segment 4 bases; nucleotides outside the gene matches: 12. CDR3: CASRVPGQGRGTEAFF. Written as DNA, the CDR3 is TGTGCCAGCAGGGTCCCGGGACAGGGTAGGGGCACTGAAGCTTTCTTT.

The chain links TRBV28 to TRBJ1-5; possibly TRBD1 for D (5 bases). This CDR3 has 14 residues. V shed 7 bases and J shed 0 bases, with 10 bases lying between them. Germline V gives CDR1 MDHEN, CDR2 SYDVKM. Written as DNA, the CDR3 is TGTGCCAGCACCGGGACGGATAGCAATCAGCCCCAGCATTTT. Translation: CASTGTDSNQPQHF.

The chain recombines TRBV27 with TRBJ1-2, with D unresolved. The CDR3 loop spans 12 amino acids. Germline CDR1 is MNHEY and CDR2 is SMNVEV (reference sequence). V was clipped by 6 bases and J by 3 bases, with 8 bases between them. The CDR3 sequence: CASREGYYGYTF. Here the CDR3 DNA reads TGTGCCAGCAGAGAAGGTTACTATGGCTACACCTTC.

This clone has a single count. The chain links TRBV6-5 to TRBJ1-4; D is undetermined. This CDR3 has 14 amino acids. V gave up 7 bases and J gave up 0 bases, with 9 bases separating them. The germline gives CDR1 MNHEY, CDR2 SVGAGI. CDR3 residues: CASMPQATNEKLFF. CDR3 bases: TGTGCCAGCATGCCACAAGCAACTAATGAAAAACTGTTTTTT.

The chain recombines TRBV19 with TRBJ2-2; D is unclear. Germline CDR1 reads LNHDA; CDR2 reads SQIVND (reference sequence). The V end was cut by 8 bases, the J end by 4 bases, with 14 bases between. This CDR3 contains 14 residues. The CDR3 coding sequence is TGTGCCAGTCAGGTCCTTTCTATCACCGGGGAGCTGTTTTTT. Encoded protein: CASQVLSITGELFF.

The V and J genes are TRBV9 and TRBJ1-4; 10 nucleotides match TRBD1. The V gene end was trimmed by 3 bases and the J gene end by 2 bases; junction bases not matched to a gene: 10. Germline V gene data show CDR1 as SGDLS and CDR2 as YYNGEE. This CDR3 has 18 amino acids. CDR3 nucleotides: TGTGCCAGCAGCGCAACACCGGGACAGGGGAGGACTAATGAAAAACTGTTTTTT. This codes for CASSATPGQGRTNEKLFF.

The CDR3 DNA reads as TGTGCCAGCTCACGCCGAAGGGGGGAGGCCACTGAAGCTTTCTTT. It is translated as CASSRRRGEATEAFF. The genes are TRBV18 and TRBJ1-1; the D gene is possibly TRBD1 (6 bases). Between the trimmed V and J ends, which lost 4 bases and 4 bases, there was a span of 16 bases. Germline CDR1 and CDR2: KGHSH and LQKENI. The CDR3 spans 15 residues.

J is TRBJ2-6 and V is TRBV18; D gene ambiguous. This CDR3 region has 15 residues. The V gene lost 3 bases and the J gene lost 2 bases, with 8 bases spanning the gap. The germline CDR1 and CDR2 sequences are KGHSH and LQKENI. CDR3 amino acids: CASSPGQTGANVLTF. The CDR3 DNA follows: TGTGCCAGCTCACCTGGTCAGACTGGGGCCAACGTCCTGACTTTC.

The chain's CDR3 is CASSLRPRYEQYF. CDR3 bases: TGTGCCAGCAGCTTACGTCCCCGTTACGAGCAGTACTTC. The rearrangement links TRBV7-9 to TRBJ2-7; D is undetermined. The CDR3 contains 13 residues. Germline CDR1 SEHNR, CDR2 FQNEAQ (reference sequence). Trimming removed 2 bases at V and 4 bases at J, with 9 bases between.

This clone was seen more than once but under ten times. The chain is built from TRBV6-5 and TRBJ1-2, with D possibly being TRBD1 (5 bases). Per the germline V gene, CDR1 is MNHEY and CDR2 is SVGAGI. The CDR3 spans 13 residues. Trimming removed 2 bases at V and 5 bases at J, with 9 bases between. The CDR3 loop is CASSYTGPYGYTF. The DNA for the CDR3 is TGTGCCAGCAGTTACACGGGACCGTATGGCTACACCTTC.

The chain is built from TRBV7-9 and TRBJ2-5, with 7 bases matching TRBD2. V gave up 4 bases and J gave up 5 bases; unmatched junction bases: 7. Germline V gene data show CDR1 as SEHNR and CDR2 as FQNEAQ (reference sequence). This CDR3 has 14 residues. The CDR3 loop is CASSSMGGKETQYF. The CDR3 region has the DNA TGTGCCAGCAGCTCGATGGGGGGGAAGGAGACCCAGTACTTC.